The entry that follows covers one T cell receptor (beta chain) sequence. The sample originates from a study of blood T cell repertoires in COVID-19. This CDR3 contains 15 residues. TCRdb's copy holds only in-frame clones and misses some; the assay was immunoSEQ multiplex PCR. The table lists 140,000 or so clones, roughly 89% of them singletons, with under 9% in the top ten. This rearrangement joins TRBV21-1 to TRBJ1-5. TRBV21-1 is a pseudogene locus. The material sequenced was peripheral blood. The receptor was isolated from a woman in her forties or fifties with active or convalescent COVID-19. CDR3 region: CASGNESDYHQPQHF. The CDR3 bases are TGTGCCAGCGGAAATGAATCGGACTATCATCAGCCCCAGCATTTT.